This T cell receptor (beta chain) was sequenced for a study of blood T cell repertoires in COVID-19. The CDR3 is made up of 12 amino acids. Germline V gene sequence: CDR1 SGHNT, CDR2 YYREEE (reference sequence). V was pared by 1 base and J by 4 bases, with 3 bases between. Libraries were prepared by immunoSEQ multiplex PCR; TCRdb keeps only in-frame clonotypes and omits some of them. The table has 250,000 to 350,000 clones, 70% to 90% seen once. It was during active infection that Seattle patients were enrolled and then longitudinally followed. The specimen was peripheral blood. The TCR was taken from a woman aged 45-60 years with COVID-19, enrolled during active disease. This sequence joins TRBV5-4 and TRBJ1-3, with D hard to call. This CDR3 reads CASSLPGNTIYF. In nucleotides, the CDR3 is TGTGCCAGCAGCTTGCCGGGAAACACCATATATTTT.